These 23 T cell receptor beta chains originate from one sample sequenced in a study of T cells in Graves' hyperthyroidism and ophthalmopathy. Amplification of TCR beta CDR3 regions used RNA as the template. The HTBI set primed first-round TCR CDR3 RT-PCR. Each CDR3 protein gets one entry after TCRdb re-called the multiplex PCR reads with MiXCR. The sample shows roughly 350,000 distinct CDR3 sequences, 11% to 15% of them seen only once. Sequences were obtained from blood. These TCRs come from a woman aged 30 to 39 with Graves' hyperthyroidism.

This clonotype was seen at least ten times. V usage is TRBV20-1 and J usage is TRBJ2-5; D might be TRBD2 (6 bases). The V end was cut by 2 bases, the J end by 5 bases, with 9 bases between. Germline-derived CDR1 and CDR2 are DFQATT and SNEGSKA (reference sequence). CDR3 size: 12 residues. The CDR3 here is CSARSGVETQYF. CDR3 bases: TGCAGTGCTAGATCGGGAGTGGAGACCCAGTACTTC.

The CDR3, as DNA: TGTGCCAGCTCCCCTACTCAGGGGAACTCTGGAAACACCATATATTTT. Translation gives CASSPTQGNSGNTIYF. This sequence joins TRBV18 and TRBJ1-3, with a possible D match to TRBD1 (6 bases). The germline V gene encodes CDR1 KGHSH and CDR2 LQKENI. The CDR3 contains 16 residues. V lost 6 bases to trimming and J lost 0 bases, with 15 bases between them.

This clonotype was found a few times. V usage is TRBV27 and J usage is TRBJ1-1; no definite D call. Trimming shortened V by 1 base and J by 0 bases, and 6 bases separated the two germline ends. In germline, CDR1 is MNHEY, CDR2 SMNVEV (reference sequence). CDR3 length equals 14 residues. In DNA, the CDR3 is TGTGCCAGCAGTTTATTAGGGATGAACACTGAAGCTTTCTTT. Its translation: CASSLLGMNTEAFF.

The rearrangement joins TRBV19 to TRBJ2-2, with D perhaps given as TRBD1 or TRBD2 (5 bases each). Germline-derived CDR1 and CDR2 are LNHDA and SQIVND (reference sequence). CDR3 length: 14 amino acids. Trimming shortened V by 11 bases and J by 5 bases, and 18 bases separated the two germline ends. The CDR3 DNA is TGTGCCGACCGGGGCCAGATTGATACCGGGGAGCTGTTTTTT. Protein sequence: CADRGQIDTGELFF.

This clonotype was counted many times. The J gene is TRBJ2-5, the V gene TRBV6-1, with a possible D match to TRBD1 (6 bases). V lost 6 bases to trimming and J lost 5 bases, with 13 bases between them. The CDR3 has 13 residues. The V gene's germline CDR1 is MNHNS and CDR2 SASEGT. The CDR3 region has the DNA TGTGCCAGCAGCGACAGGCCTTTCGAGACCCAGTACTTC. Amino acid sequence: CASSDRPFETQYF.

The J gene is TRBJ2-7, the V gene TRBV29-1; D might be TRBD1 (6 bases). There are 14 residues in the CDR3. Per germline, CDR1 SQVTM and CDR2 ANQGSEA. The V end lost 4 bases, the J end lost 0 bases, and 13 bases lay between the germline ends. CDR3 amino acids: CSVGPRGRSYEQYF. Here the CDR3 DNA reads TGCAGCGTTGGACCCAGGGGCCGCTCCTACGAGCAGTACTTC.

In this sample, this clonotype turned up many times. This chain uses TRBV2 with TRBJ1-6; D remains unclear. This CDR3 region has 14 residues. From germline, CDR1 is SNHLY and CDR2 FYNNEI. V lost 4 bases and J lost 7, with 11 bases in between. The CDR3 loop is CASSVYTENSPLHF. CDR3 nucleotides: TGTGCCAGCAGTGTTTACACGGAAAATTCACCCCTCCACTTT.

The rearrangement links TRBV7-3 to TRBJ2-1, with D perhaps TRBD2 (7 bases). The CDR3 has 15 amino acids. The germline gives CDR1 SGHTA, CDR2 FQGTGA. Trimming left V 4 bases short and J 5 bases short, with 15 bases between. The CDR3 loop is CASSWGASGHNEQFF. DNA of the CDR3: TGTGCCAGCAGCTGGGGGGCTAGCGGCCACAATGAGCAGTTCTTC.

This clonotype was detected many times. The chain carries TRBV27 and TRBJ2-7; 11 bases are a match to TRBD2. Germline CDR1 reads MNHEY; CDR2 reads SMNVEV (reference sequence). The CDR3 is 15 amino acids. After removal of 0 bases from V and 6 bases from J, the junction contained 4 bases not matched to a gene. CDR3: CASSLSTSGRAEQYF. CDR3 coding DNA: TGTGCCAGCAGTTTATCTACTAGCGGGAGAGCCGAGCAGTACTTC.

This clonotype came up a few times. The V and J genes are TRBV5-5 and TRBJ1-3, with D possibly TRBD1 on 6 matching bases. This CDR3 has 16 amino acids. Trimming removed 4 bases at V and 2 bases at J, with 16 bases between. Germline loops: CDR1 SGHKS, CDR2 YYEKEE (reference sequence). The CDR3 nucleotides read TGTGCCAGCAGCGTGGCCGGACAGACAACTGGAAACACCATATATTTT. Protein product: CASSVAGQTTGNTIYF.

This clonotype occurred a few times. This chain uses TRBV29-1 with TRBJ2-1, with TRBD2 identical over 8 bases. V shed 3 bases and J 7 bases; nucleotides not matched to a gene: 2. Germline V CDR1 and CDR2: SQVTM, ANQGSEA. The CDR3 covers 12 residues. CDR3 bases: TGCAGCGTTGACCCGGGGGGGAATGAGCAGTTCTTC. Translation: CSVDPGGNEQFF.

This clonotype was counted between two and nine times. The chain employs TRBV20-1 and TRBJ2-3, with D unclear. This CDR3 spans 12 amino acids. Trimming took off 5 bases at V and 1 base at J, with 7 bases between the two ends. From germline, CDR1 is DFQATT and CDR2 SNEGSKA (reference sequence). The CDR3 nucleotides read TGCAGTGCTCTCGCTGGCACAGATACGCAGTATTTT. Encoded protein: CSALAGTDTQYF.

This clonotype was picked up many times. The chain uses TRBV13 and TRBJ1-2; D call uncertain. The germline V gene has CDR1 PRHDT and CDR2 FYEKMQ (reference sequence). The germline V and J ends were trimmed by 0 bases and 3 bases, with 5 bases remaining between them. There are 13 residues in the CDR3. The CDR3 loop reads CASSLGSYYGYTF. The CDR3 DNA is TGTGCCAGCAGCTTAGGATCCTACTATGGCTACACCTTC.

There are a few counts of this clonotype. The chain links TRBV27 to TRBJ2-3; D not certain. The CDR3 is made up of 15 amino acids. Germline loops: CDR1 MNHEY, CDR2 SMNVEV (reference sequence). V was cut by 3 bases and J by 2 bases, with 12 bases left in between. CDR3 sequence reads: CASSFSNFFTDTQYF. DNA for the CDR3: TGTGCCAGCAGTTTCTCCAACTTCTTCACAGATACGCAGTATTTT.

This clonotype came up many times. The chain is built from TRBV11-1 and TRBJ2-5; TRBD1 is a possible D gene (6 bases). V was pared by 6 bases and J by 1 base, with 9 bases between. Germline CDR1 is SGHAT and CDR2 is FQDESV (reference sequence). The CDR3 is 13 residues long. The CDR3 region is CASRPDSQETQYF. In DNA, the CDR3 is TGTGCCAGCAGACCGGACAGCCAAGAGACCCAGTACTTC.

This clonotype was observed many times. The CDR3 here is CASSSYNRKNIQYF. Here the CDR3 DNA reads TGTGCCAGCAGTTCCTATAACAGGAAAAACATTCAGTACTTC. The chain couples TRBV12-3 or TRBV12-4 to TRBJ2-4, with TRBD1 as a possible D gene (5 bases). The CDR3 runs 14 residues. Trimming left V 4 bases short and J 4 bases short, with 11 bases between.

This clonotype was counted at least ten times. DNA for the CDR3: TGTGCCAGCAGCTTATTGACGCGGGCCCGCCACGAGCAGTACTTC. Its protein product is CASSLLTRARHEQYF. The chain recombines TRBV7-8 with TRBJ2-7, with D tentatively TRBD2 (5 bases). V was pared by 2 bases and J by 5 bases, with 16 bases between. The CDR3 loop spans 15 amino acids. Germline CDR1 reads SGHVS; CDR2 reads FQNEAQ.

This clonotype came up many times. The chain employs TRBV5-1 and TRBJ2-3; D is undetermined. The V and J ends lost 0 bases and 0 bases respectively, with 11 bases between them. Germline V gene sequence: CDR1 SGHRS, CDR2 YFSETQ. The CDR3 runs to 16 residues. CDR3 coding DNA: TGCGCCAGCAGCTTGGAATCAAGGAGTAGCACAGATACGCAGTATTTT. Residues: CASSLESRSSTDTQYF.

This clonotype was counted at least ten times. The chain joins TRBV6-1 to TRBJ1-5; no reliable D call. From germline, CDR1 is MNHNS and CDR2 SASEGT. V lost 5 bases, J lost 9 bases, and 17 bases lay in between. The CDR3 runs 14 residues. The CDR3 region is CASSKTGPPMPQHF. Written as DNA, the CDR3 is TGTGCCAGCAGTAAGACCGGGCCACCGATGCCCCAGCATTTT.

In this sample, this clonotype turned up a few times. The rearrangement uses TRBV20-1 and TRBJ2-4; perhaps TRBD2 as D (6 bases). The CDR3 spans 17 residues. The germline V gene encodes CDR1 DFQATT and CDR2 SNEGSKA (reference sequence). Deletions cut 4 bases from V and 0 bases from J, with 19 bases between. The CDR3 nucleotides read TGCAGTGCTAACCCCGAAGGGAGGATTTTAGCCAAAAACATTCAGTACTTC. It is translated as CSANPEGRILAKNIQYF.

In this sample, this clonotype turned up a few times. CDR3 coding DNA: TGCGCCAGCAGCCAAGATAGGCGGAATGAAAAACTGTTTTTT. It is translated as CASSQDRRNEKLFF. The chain employs TRBV4-3 and TRBJ1-4; D is undetermined. Per germline, CDR1 LGHNA and CDR2 YSLEER. CDR3 size: 14 residues. V lost 0 bases and J lost 5, with 7 bases in between.

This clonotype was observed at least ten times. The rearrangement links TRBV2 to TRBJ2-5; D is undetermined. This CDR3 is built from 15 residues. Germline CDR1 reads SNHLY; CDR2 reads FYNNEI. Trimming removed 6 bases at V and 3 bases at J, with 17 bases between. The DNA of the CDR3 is TGTGCCAGCAGCGCGCGGCGATGGGTGGAAGAGACCCAGTACTTC. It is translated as CASSARRWVEETQYF.

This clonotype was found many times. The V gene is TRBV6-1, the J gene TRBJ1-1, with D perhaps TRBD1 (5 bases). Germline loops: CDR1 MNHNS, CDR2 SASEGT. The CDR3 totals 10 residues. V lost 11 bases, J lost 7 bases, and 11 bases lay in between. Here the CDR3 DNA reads TGTGCCGGGGGGGATCTTGAAGCTTTCTTT. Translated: CAGGDLEAFF.